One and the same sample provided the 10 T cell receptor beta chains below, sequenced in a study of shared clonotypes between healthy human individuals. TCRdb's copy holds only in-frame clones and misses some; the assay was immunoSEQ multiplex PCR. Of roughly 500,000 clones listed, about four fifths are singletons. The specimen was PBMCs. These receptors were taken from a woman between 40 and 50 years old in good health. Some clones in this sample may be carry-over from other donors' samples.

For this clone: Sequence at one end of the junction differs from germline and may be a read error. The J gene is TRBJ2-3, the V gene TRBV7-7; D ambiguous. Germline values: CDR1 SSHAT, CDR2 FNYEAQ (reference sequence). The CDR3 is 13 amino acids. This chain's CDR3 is CASSLSLTDTQYF. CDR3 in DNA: TGTGCTAGCAGCCTCTCCTTGACAGATACGCAGTATTTT. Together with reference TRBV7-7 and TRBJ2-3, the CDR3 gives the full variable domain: GAGVSQSPRYKVTKRGQDVTLRCDPISSHATLYWYQQALGQGPEFLTYFNYEAQPDKSGLPSDRFSAERPEGSISTLTIQRTEQRDSAMYRCASSLSLTDTQYFGPGTRLTVL.

The CDR3: CASSPQTGESYGYTF. The DNA for the CDR3 is TGTGCCAGCTCACCACAGACAGGGGAGTCCTATGGCTACACCTTC. The chain combines TRBV18 with TRBJ1-2; TRBD1 aligns across 8 bases. Germline CDR1 reads KGHSH; CDR2 reads LQKENI. Germline trimming cut 1 base from V and 4 bases from J; bases unmatched to any gene: 5. The CDR3 extends over 15 amino acids. The variable domain in full, completed from reference TRBV18 and TRBJ1-2, reads NAGVMQNPRHLVRRRGQEARLRCSPMKGHSHVYWYRQLPEEGLKFMVYLQKENIIDESGMPKERFSAEFPKEGPSILRIQQVVRGDSAAYFCASSPQTGESYGYTFGSGTRLTVV.

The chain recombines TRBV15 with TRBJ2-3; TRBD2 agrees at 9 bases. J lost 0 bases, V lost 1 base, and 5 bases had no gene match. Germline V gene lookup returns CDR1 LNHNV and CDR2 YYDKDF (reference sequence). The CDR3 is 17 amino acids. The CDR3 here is CATSRVGLAPSTDTQYF. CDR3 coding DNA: TGTGCCACCAGCAGAGTTGGACTAGCGCCTAGCACAGATACGCAGTATTTT. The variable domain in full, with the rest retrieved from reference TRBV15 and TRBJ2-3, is DAMVIQNPRYQVTQFGKPVTLSCSQTLNHNVMYWYQQKSSQAPKLLFHYYDKDFNNEADTPDNFQSRRPNTSFCFLDIRSPGLGDTAMYLCATSRVGLAPSTDTQYFGPGTRLTVL.

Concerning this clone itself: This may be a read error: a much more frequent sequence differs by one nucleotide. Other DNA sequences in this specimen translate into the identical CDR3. CDR3 in DNA: TGTGCCAGTAGTGTTGGACTAGCGGGGCTCCGGGCTGAGCAGTTCTTC. It yields the protein CASSVGLAGLRAEQFF. The chain joins TRBV19 to TRBJ2-1; 12 bases align to TRBD2. The ends lost 5 bases at V and 9 bases at J; junction bases unmatched: 11. There are 16 residues in the CDR3. CDR1 and CDR2 from the germline V gene are LNHDA and SQIVND (reference sequence). Together with reference TRBV19 and TRBJ2-1, the CDR3 gives the full variable domain: DGGITQSPKYLFRKEGQNVTLSCEQNLNHDAMYWYRQDPGQGLRLIYYSQIVNDFQKGDIAEGYSVSREKKESFPLTVTSAQKNPTAFYLCASSVGLAGLRAEQFFGPGTRLTVL.

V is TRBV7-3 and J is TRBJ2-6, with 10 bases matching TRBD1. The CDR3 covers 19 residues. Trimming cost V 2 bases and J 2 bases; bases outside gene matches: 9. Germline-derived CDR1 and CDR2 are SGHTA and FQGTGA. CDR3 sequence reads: CASSLVGRTGGTGANVLTF. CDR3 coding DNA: TGTGCCAGCAGCTTAGTTGGACGGACAGGGGGAACTGGGGCCAACGTCCTGACTTTC.

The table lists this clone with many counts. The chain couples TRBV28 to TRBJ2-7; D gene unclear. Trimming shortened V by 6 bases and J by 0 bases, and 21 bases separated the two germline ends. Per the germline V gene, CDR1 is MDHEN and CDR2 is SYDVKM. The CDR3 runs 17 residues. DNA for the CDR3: TGTGCCAGCAGACCCGCCGGACCCCCCTTAGGCTCCTACGAGCAGTACTTC. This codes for CASRPAGPPLGSYEQYF.

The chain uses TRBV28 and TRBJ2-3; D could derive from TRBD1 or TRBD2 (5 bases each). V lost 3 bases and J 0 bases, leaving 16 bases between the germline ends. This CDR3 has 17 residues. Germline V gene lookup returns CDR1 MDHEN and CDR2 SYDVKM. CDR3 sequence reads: CASSFLGVGDSTDTQYF. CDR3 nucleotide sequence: TGTGCCAGCAGTTTTTTGGGGGTCGGGGATAGCACAGATACGCAGTATTTT.

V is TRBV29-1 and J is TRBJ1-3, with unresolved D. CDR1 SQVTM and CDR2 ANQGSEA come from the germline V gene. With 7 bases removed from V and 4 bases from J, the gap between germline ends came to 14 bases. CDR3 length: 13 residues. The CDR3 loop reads CSACPFGGNTIYF. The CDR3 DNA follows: TGCAGCGCTTGCCCCTTCGGGGGAAACACCATATATTTT.

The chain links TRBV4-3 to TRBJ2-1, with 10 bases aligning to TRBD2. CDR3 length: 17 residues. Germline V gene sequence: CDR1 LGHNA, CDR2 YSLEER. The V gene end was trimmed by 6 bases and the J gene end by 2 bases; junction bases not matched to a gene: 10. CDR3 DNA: TGCGCCAGCAGGGCCTCGAGCGGGAGGGCCCCCTACAATGAGCAGTTCTTC. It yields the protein CASRASSGRAPYNEQFF.

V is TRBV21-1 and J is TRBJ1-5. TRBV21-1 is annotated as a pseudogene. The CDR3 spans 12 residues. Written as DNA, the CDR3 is TGTGCCAGCAGCATGTGGGATCAGCCCCAGCATTTT. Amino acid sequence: CASSMWDQPQHF.